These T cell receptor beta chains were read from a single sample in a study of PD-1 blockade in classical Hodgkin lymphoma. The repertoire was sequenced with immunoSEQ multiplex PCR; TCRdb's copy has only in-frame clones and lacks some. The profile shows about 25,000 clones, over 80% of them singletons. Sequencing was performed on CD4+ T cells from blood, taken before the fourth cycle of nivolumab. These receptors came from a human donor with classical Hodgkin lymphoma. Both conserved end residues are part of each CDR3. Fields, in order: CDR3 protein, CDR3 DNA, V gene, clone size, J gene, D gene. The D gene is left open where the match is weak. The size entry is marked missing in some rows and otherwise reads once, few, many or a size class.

cdr3_aa: CASQSASSTDTQYF
cdr3_nt: TGTGCCAGCCAATCCGCCTCTAGCACAGATACGCAGTATTTT
v_call: TRBV2
clone_size: once
j_call: TRBJ2-3
d_call: .

cdr3_aa: CASSDRGPDQPQHF
cdr3_nt: TGTGCCAGCAGTGACAGGGGACCGGATCAGCCCCAGCATTTT
v_call: TRBV2
clone_size: .
j_call: TRBJ1-5
d_call: .

cdr3_aa: CASSQETTTLRKAFF
cdr3_nt: TGCGCCAGCAGCCAAGAGACGACGACCTTGAGGAAAGCTTTCTTT
v_call: TRBV4-3
clone_size: .
j_call: TRBJ1-1
d_call: .

cdr3_aa: CASSLARGTYNEQFF
cdr3_nt: TGTGCCAGCAGCTTAGCACGGGGGACCTACAATGAGCAGTTCTTC
v_call: TRBV11-2
clone_size: .
j_call: TRBJ2-1
d_call: .

cdr3_aa: CASSPETGLLAFF
cdr3_nt: TGTGCCAGCTCACCTGAGACAGGGCTTCTAGCTTTCTTT
v_call: TRBV18
clone_size: .
j_call: TRBJ1-1
d_call: TRBD1

cdr3_aa: CASSVVGGKGPLHF
cdr3_nt: TGTGCCAGCAGCGTAGTAGGGGGCAAGGGACCCCTCCACTTT
v_call: TRBV9
clone_size: few
j_call: TRBJ1-6
d_call: TRBD1

cdr3_aa: CASSYSGQGGYGYTF
cdr3_nt: TGTGCCAGCAGTTATTCTGGACAGGGCGGCTATGGCTACACCTTC
v_call: TRBV6-5
clone_size: .
j_call: TRBJ1-2
d_call: TRBD1

cdr3_aa: CASTQYDSNSPLHF
cdr3_nt: TGTGCCAGCACCCAGTATGATTCTAATTCACCCCTCCACTTT
v_call: TRBV27
clone_size: .
j_call: TRBJ1-6
d_call: .

cdr3_aa: CASSSGGLGREAFF
cdr3_nt: TGTGCCAGCAGTTCGGGGGGTTTGGGACGTGAAGCTTTCTTT
v_call: TRBV6-5
clone_size: .
j_call: TRBJ1-1
d_call: .

cdr3_aa: CASSPPRGEGDQETQYF
cdr3_nt: TGTGCCAGCTCACCACCCAGGGGCGAGGGGGATCAAGAGACCCAGTACTTC
v_call: TRBV18
clone_size: .
j_call: TRBJ2-5
d_call: .

cdr3_aa: CAIAESGTGKNEQFF
cdr3_nt: TGTGCCATCGCGGAATCCGGGACAGGGAAGAATGAGCAGTTCTTC
v_call: TRBV6-5
clone_size: .
j_call: TRBJ2-1
d_call: TRBD1

cdr3_aa: CASTKADTDTQYF
cdr3_nt: TGTGCCAGCACAAAGGCGGACACAGATACGCAGTATTTT
v_call: TRBV27
clone_size: few
j_call: TRBJ2-3
d_call: .

cdr3_aa: CASSPGQNLYGYTF
cdr3_nt: TGTGCCAGCTCACCGGGACAGAATCTATATGGCTACACCTTC
v_call: TRBV18
clone_size: once
j_call: TRBJ1-2
d_call: TRBD1

cdr3_aa: CASSEQGGDEKLFF
cdr3_nt: TGTGCCAGTAGTGAACAGGGTGGGGATGAAAAACTGTTTTTT
v_call: TRBV19
clone_size: .
j_call: TRBJ1-4
d_call: .

cdr3_aa: CASSEMGQEWNEQFF
cdr3_nt: TGTGCCAGCAGTGAAATGGGACAGGAATGGAATGAGCAGTTCTTC
v_call: TRBV6-1
clone_size: .
j_call: TRBJ2-1
d_call: TRBD1

cdr3_aa: CASRPGSTSTDTQYF
cdr3_nt: TGTGCCAGCAGACCGGGCAGCACTAGCACAGATACGCAGTATTTT
v_call: TRBV27
clone_size: .
j_call: TRBJ2-3
d_call: .

cdr3_aa: CASSPDYSGNTIYF
cdr3_nt: TGTGCCAGCAGTCCAGATTACTCTGGAAACACCATATATTTT
v_call: TRBV6-5
clone_size: .
j_call: TRBJ1-3
d_call: .

cdr3_aa: CASSPPSAEETQYF
cdr3_nt: TGTGCCAGCTCACCACCGTCGGCAGAAGAGACCCAGTACTTC
v_call: TRBV18
clone_size: few
j_call: TRBJ2-5
d_call: .

cdr3_aa: CAWSDNGGLEETQYF
cdr3_nt: TGTGCCTGGAGTGATAATGGAGGGCTAGAAGAGACCCAGTACTTC
v_call: TRBV30
clone_size: .
j_call: TRBJ2-5
d_call: .

cdr3_aa: CASSQVTDNYGYTF
cdr3_nt: TGTGCCAGCAGCCAGGTGACAGATAACTATGGCTACACCTTC
v_call: TRBV4-2
clone_size: .
j_call: TRBJ1-2
d_call: .

cdr3_aa: CASSPRGGEQYF
cdr3_nt: TGTGCCAGCTCACCACGTGGGGGCGAGCAGTACTTC
v_call: TRBV18
clone_size: .
j_call: TRBJ2-7
d_call: .

cdr3_aa: CASSLGTDPSYEQYF
cdr3_nt: TGTGCCAGCAGCTTAGGGACAGACCCTTCCTACGAGCAGTACTTC
v_call: TRBV5-5
clone_size: .
j_call: TRBJ2-7
d_call: TRBD1

cdr3_aa: CSGTTDFTDTQYF
cdr3_nt: TGCAGCGGGACTACCGACTTCACAGATACGCAGTATTTT
v_call: TRBV29-1
clone_size: .
j_call: TRBJ2-3
d_call: .

cdr3_aa: CASSGQGDGYTF
cdr3_nt: TGTGCCAGCAGCGGACAGGGAGATGGCTACACCTTC
v_call: TRBV2
clone_size: few
j_call: TRBJ1-2
d_call: TRBD1

cdr3_aa: CASSIQGSWYGYTF
cdr3_nt: TGTGCCAGCAGCATACAGGGATCCTGGTATGGCTACACCTTC
v_call: TRBV7-2
clone_size: .
j_call: TRBJ1-2
d_call: .

cdr3_aa: CASGRASTGELFF
cdr3_nt: TGTGCCAGCGGGCGGGCGTCCACCGGGGAGCTGTTTTTT
v_call: TRBV9
clone_size: .
j_call: TRBJ2-2
d_call: .

cdr3_aa: CASRQAPGYGYTF
cdr3_nt: TGTGCCAGCAGGCAAGCACCGGGGTATGGCTACACCTTC
v_call: TRBV9
clone_size: .
j_call: TRBJ1-2
d_call: .

cdr3_aa: CASSTDTQETQYF
cdr3_nt: TGTGCCAGTAGTACCGACACCCAAGAGACCCAGTACTTC
v_call: TRBV19
clone_size: once
j_call: TRBJ2-5
d_call: .

cdr3_aa: CASSQGGQGVYGYTF
cdr3_nt: TGCGCCAGCAGCCAGGGAGGACAGGGCGTCTATGGCTACACCTTC
v_call: TRBV5-1
clone_size: .
j_call: TRBJ1-2
d_call: TRBD1

cdr3_aa: CASSLLQGGYGYTF
cdr3_nt: TGTGCCAGCAGCTTACTACAGGGAGGCTATGGCTACACCTTC
v_call: TRBV7-8
clone_size: .
j_call: TRBJ1-2
d_call: .

cdr3_aa: CASSTQGSYNSPLHF
cdr3_nt: TGTGCCAGCAGCACCCAGGGGTCCTATAATTCACCCCTCCACTTT
v_call: TRBV5-4
clone_size: few
j_call: TRBJ1-6
d_call: .

cdr3_aa: CSVMDRGMRGNTIYF
cdr3_nt: TGCAGCGTCATGGACAGGGGAATGAGAGGAAACACCATATATTTT
v_call: TRBV29-1
clone_size: .
j_call: TRBJ1-3
d_call: TRBD1

cdr3_aa: CASSSLPDQPQHF
cdr3_nt: TGTGCCAGCAGCTCCCTCCCTGATCAGCCCCAGCATTTT
v_call: TRBV7-6
clone_size: .
j_call: TRBJ1-5
d_call: .

cdr3_aa: CASSSGSNEQYF
cdr3_nt: TGTGCCAGCAGTTCCGGGAGCAATGAGCAGTACTTC
v_call: TRBV6-5
clone_size: .
j_call: TRBJ2-7
d_call: .

cdr3_aa: CASRFAGTEAFF
cdr3_nt: TGCGCCAGCAGGTTCGCCGGCACTGAAGCTTTCTTT
v_call: TRBV5-1
clone_size: once
j_call: TRBJ1-1
d_call: .

cdr3_aa: CASSSMSTDTQYF
cdr3_nt: TGTGCCAGCAGCTCTATGAGCACAGATACGCAGTATTTT
v_call: TRBV7-2
clone_size: .
j_call: TRBJ2-3
d_call: .

cdr3_aa: CASSPLAGLPSGNTIYF
cdr3_nt: TGTGCCAGCTCACCACTCGCGGGCCTCCCCTCTGGAAACACCATATATTTT
v_call: TRBV18
clone_size: .
j_call: TRBJ1-3
d_call: .

cdr3_aa: CAISDPTSGGYNEQFF
cdr3_nt: TGTGCCATCAGTGACCCGACTAGCGGGGGCTACAATGAGCAGTTCTTC
v_call: TRBV10-3
clone_size: .
j_call: TRBJ2-1
d_call: TRBD2

cdr3_aa: CAWGQGVGAAFF
cdr3_nt: TGTGCCTGGGGACAGGGGGTGGGGGCAGCTTTCTTT
v_call: TRBV30
clone_size: .
j_call: TRBJ1-1
d_call: TRBD1

cdr3_aa: CSVGNTGELFF
cdr3_nt: TGCAGCGTGGGAAACACCGGGGAGCTGTTTTTT
v_call: TRBV29-1
clone_size: .
j_call: TRBJ2-2
d_call: .

cdr3_aa: CASSGTGLGYEQYF
cdr3_nt: TGTGCCAGCAGTGGCACGGGACTAGGCTACGAGCAGTACTTC
v_call: TRBV6-1
clone_size: .
j_call: TRBJ2-7
d_call: TRBD2

cdr3_aa: CASRAGAGSNEQFF
cdr3_nt: TGTGCCAGCAGGGCCGGGGCGGGGTCGAATGAGCAGTTCTTC
v_call: TRBV2
clone_size: .
j_call: TRBJ2-1
d_call: .

cdr3_aa: CASSAGGTETQYF
cdr3_nt: TGTGCCAGCAGTGCCGGGGGTACAGAGACCCAGTACTTC
v_call: TRBV7-2
clone_size: .
j_call: TRBJ2-5
d_call: .

cdr3_aa: CARKKGEGNYSPLHF
cdr3_nt: TGTGCCAGAAAAAAAGGAGAGGGGAATTATTCACCCCTCCACTTT
v_call: TRBV2
clone_size: few
j_call: TRBJ1-6
d_call: .

cdr3_aa: CASSPRGRGNQPQHF
cdr3_nt: TGTGCCAGTAGTCCCCGGGGCAGGGGCAATCAGCCCCAGCATTTT
v_call: TRBV19
clone_size: few
j_call: TRBJ1-5
d_call: .

cdr3_aa: CASSYSGSTEAFF
cdr3_nt: TGTGCCAGCAGTTACTCCGGGAGCACTGAAGCTTTCTTT
v_call: TRBV6-5
clone_size: .
j_call: TRBJ1-1
d_call: .

cdr3_aa: CASNLDSRAGNTIYF
cdr3_nt: TGTGCCAGCAACCTCGACAGTCGGGCGGGAAACACCATATATTTT
v_call: TRBV2
clone_size: .
j_call: TRBJ1-3
d_call: .

cdr3_aa: CASGTGASTNTEAFF
cdr3_nt: TGTGCTAGTGGAACGGGGGCAAGTACGAACACTGAAGCTTTCTTT
v_call: TRBV12-5
clone_size: .
j_call: TRBJ1-1
d_call: .

cdr3_aa: CASTRGAADSYSGYTF
cdr3_nt: TGTGCCAGTACCCGAGGGGCAGCAGATAGTTATAGTGGCTACACCTTC
v_call: TRBV19
clone_size: .
j_call: TRBJ1-2
d_call: .

cdr3_aa: CASSLEGAEQFF
cdr3_nt: TGCGCCAGCAGCTTGGAAGGGGCTGAGCAGTTCTTC
v_call: TRBV5-1
clone_size: .
j_call: TRBJ2-1
d_call: .

cdr3_aa: CASRLQGDYGYTF
cdr3_nt: TGTGCCAGTAGACTACAGGGGGACTATGGCTACACCTTC
v_call: TRBV19
clone_size: .
j_call: TRBJ1-2
d_call: TRBD1

cdr3_aa: CAISEQGSNQPQHF
cdr3_nt: TGTGCCATCAGTGAGCAGGGCAGCAATCAGCCCCAGCATTTT
v_call: TRBV10-3
clone_size: .
j_call: TRBJ1-5
d_call: .

cdr3_aa: CASSIAGSMNTEAFF
cdr3_nt: TGTGCCAGCAGCATCGCCGGGAGCATGAACACTGAAGCTTTCTTT
v_call: TRBV9
clone_size: .
j_call: TRBJ1-1
d_call: .

cdr3_aa: CASSLVSGLGTDTQYF
cdr3_nt: TGTGCCAGCAGCTTAGTAAGCGGTCTGGGCACAGATACGCAGTATTTT
v_call: TRBV7-2
clone_size: .
j_call: TRBJ2-3
d_call: .

cdr3_aa: CASSLGAGQGIETQYF
cdr3_nt: TGTGCCAGCAGCTTAGGAGCGGGACAGGGGATTGAGACCCAGTACTTC
v_call: TRBV7-8
clone_size: .
j_call: TRBJ2-5
d_call: TRBD1